Listed below are T cell receptor beta chains from one sample, sequenced in a study of shared clonotypes between healthy human individuals. Assay used: immunoSEQ multiplex PCR; TCRdb lists only in-frame clones, some missing. The top ten hold 1% to 1.5% of the sample, which has about 2 million clones, approximately 94% seen once. The sequenced sample consisted of naive CD8+ T cells sorted from blood. These receptors all stem from a man between 18 and 35 years old in good health. The CDR3 runs from the conserved cysteine through the conserved F or W. D genes are given only for firm matches. Some rows have no size entry. The others give once, few or many, or a class for an expanded clone.

once	TRBV27	TRBJ2-3	NA	CASTPLWGSTDTQYF	TGTGCCAGCACCCCCCTCTGGGGCAGCACAGATACGCAGTATTTT
NA	TRBV5-4	TRBJ2-1	NA	CASSPVITGRGENEQFF	TGTGCCAGCAGCCCTGTGATCACGGGGCGGGGCGAGAATGAGCAGTTCTTC
NA	TRBV9	TRBJ2-3	NA	CASSVETAADTQYF	TGTGCCAGCAGCGTCGAAACGGCGGCAGATACGCAGTATTTT
NA	TRBV2	TRBJ2-7	NA	CASSPLGDYEQYF	TGTGCCAGCAGCCCTCTGGGGGACTACGAGCAGTACTTC
NA	TRBV4-2	TRBJ1-1	NA	CASSPPGGQGTEAFF	TGTGCCAGCAGCCCGCCTGGAGGGCAGGGCACTGAAGCTTTCTTT
NA	TRBV30	TRBJ2-7	NA	CAWKRLAYEQYF	TGTGCCTGGAAGCGGCTAGCTTACGAGCAGTACTTC
NA	TRBV27	TRBJ2-7	NA	CASSFSANSYEQYF	TGTGCCAGCAGTTTTTCGGCCAACTCCTACGAGCAGTACTTC
NA	TRBV19	TRBJ2-1	TRBD1	CASSIGPGQGDNEQFF	TGTGCCAGTAGTATAGGGCCCGGACAGGGCGACAATGAGCAGTTCTTC
NA	TRBV27	TRBJ2-5	NA	CASKRADNQETQYF	TGTGCCAGTAAAAGGGCGGACAACCAAGAGACCCAGTACTTC
NA	TRBV9	TRBJ2-7	TRBD2	CASSPPLGSLAAPYEQYF	TGTGCCAGCAGCCCTCCGCTCGGGTCTCTAGCGGCTCCCTACGAGCAGTACTTC
NA	TRBV25-1	TRBJ2-7	TRBD2	CASSAGGLAGFTTEQYF	TGTGCCAGCAGTGCCGGGGGACTAGCGGGATTTACTACGGAGCAGTACTTC
NA	TRBV28	TRBJ2-5	NA	CASSLSVQIQETQYF	TGTGCCAGCAGTTTATCGGTCCAGATCCAAGAGACCCAGTACTTC
NA	TRBV5-1	TRBJ2-7	TRBD1	CASSLVGQSYEQYF	TGCGCCAGCAGCTTGGTGGGACAGTCCTACGAGCAGTACTTC
once	TRBV27	TRBJ2-7	NA	CASSRGVYYEQYF	TGTGCCAGCAGTAGAGGGGTTTACTACGAGCAGTACTTC
once	TRBV13	TRBJ2-5	TRBD2	CASSHSGRRETQYF	TGTGCCAGCAGCCATAGCGGGAGGAGGGAGACCCAGTACTTC
NA	TRBV6-5	TRBJ2-1	NA	CASSPSEEGDNEQFF	TGTGCCAGCAGCCCGAGTGAGGAGGGAGACAATGAGCAGTTCTTC
NA	TRBV2	TRBJ1-3	TRBD1	CASTGQGSISGNTIYF	TGTGCCAGCACGGGACAGGGTAGTATCTCGGGAAACACCATATATTTT
NA	TRBV28	TRBJ1-1	NA	CASSFSGEYTEAFF	TGTGCCAGCAGTTTTTCCGGGGAGTACACTGAAGCTTTCTTT
NA	TRBV7-9	TRBJ2-5	NA	CASSLLWGQETQYF	TGTGCCAGCAGCTTATTGTGGGGACAAGAGACCCAGTACTTC
once	TRBV5-8	TRBJ2-7	NA	CASSLGLGYEQYF	TGTGCCAGCAGCTTGGGCTTGGGCTACGAGCAGTACTTC
NA	TRBV4-2	TRBJ2-3	TRBD2	CASSQDPLAGGSSTDTQYF	TGTGCCAGCAGCCAAGATCCTCTAGCGGGGGGCTCTAGCACAGATACGCAGTATTTT
once	TRBV28	TRBJ2-7	NA	CASSVGPGQLSHEQYF	TGTGCCAGCAGTGTCGGCCCGGGCCAATTAAGCCACGAGCAGTACTTC
NA	TRBV13	TRBJ1-4	TRBD1	CASSLGRRGNEKLFF	TGTGCCAGCAGCTTAGGCCGCAGGGGGAATGAAAAACTGTTTTTT
NA	TRBV30	TRBJ1-5	NA	CAWSPGQGRQPQHF	TGTGCCTGGAGTCCGGGGCAGGGGCGTCAGCCCCAGCATTTT
NA	TRBV11-1	TRBJ2-7	NA	CASSLGILYEQYF	TGTGCCAGCAGCTTAGGAATCCTCTACGAGCAGTACTTC
NA	TRBV5-1	TRBJ2-3	TRBD1	CASRTGSTDTQYF	TGCGCCAGCCGGACAGGGTCAACAGATACGCAGTATTTT
NA	TRBV27	TRBJ2-5	NA	CASSPTIVEETQYF	TGTGCCAGCAGTCCCACCATCGTGGAGGAGACCCAGTACTTC
NA	TRBV28	TRBJ2-3	NA	CAHGTGITSTDTQYF	TGTGCCCACGGCACAGGGATAACTAGCACAGATACGCAGTATTTT
NA	TRBV9	TRBJ1-6	NA	CASSVQKTGPNMDSPLHF	TGTGCCAGCAGCGTGCAAAAAACAGGACCGAATATGGATTCACCCCTCCACTTT
NA	TRBV5-6	TRBJ2-7	NA	CASSVRTDAKDLSYEQYF	TGTGCCAGCAGCGTACGGACGGACGCAAAAGACCTCTCCTACGAGCAGTACTTC
NA	TRBV5-1	TRBJ2-1	TRBD1	CASSLGQGSNEQFF	TGCGCCAGCAGCTTGGGACAGGGTAGCAATGAGCAGTTCTTC
NA	TRBV6-5	TRBJ2-3	NA	CASSSGPSTDTQYF	TGTGCCAGCAGTTCGGGACCCTCCACAGATACGCAGTATTTT
NA	TRBV4-3	TRBJ2-7	NA	CASSQARAGAYEQYF	TGCGCCAGCAGCCAAGCCCGGGCAGGGGCCTACGAGCAGTACTTC
NA	TRBV5-5	TRBJ1-5	TRBD1	CASSFFTGQGNQPQHF	TGTGCCAGCAGCTTCTTTACGGGACAGGGCAATCAGCCCCAGCATTTT
once	TRBV10-3	TRBJ1-2	NA	CAISEAGSDYGYTF	TGTGCCATCAGTGAAGCGGGGTCTGACTATGGCTACACCTTC
NA	TRBV4-1	TRBJ1-5	TRBD1	CASSQETGGNQPQHF	TGCGCCAGCAGCCAAGAGACAGGGGGGAATCAGCCCCAGCATTTT
NA	TRBV11-2	TRBJ2-7	NA	CASSLARGPLYEQYF	TGTGCCAGCAGCTTAGCAAGGGGACCCCTCTACGAGCAGTACTTC
once	TRBV7-2	TRBJ2-3	TRBD1	CASSSPLFTGVVTDTQYF	TGTGCCAGCAGCTCGCCCCTCTTTACAGGGGTAGTCACAGATACGCAGTATTTT
NA	TRBV11-2	TRBJ2-7	TRBD2	CASSMTSGRANEQYF	TGTGCCAGCAGCATGACTAGCGGGAGGGCCAACGAGCAGTACTTC
NA	TRBV6-5	TRBJ2-1	NA	CASSLQEHNEQFF	TGTGCCAGCAGTCTCCAGGAGCACAATGAGCAGTTCTTC
NA	TRBV29-1	TRBJ2-2	NA	CSVLLSTTAYTGELFF	TGCAGCGTCCTCCTCTCCACGACAGCATACACCGGGGAGCTGTTTTTT
few	TRBV30	TRBJ1-2	NA	CAWSGWTENNYGYTF	TGTGCCTGGAGCGGCTGGACGGAGAATAACTATGGCTACACCTTC
NA	TRBV13	TRBJ2-7	TRBD1	CASSGTGGSHSGQYF	TGTGCCAGCAGCGGGACAGGGGGCTCCCACTCCGGGCAGTACTTC
NA	TRBV29-1	TRBJ2-4	NA	CSVEMTGAKNIQYF	TGCAGCGTTGAAATGACAGGAGCCAAAAACATTCAGTACTTC
NA	TRBV4-1	TRBJ2-7	TRBD2	CASSQADSGGYEQYF	TGCGCCAGCAGCCAAGCCGATAGCGGGGGCTACGAGCAGTACTTC
once	TRBV4-1	TRBJ2-7	TRBD1	CASSQTGTVDYEQYF	TGCGCCAGCAGCCAAACCGGGACAGTAGATTACGAGCAGTACTTC
NA	TRBV7-9	TRBJ2-6	NA	CASIGGVSGANVLTF	TGTGCCAGCATAGGCGGGGTCTCTGGGGCCAACGTCCTGACTTTC
NA	TRBV29-1	TRBJ2-7	NA	CSVDVQGYYEQYF	TGCAGCGTTGATGTTCAGGGGTACTACGAGCAGTACTTC
NA	TRBV2	TRBJ1-1	NA	CASQPSQILMNTEAFF	TGTGCCAGCCAGCCCAGTCAGATCCTTATGAACACTGAAGCTTTCTTT
NA	TRBV13	TRBJ2-5	NA	CASSLKEGPGTQYF	TGTGCCAGCAGCTTAAAGGAGGGCCCGGGGACCCAGTACTTC
NA	TRBV18	TRBJ2-5	NA	CASSPSPPGTEQETQYF	TGTGCCAGCTCACCCAGCCCACCCGGGACCGAGCAAGAGACCCAGTACTTC
few	TRBV7-3	TRBJ1-5	NA	CASSGQQGRGNQPQHF	TGTGCCAGCAGCGGACAACAGGGTAGGGGGAATCAGCCCCAGCATTTT
NA	TRBV6-5	TRBJ1-5	NA	CASSKRQGNQPQHF	TGTGCCAGCAGTAAAAGACAGGGCAATCAGCCCCAGCATTTT
NA	TRBV4-1	TRBJ1-2	TRBD1	CASSQEAGGDYGYTF	TGCGCCAGCAGCCAAGAGGCAGGGGGAGACTATGGCTACACCTTC
NA	TRBV4-1	TRBJ2-7	NA	CASSLISPGPSSYEQYF	TGCGCCAGCAGCCTCATATCGCCAGGCCCAAGCTCCTACGAGCAGTACTTC
NA	TRBV11-2	TRBJ2-7	TRBD2	CASSLGAGPWEQYF	TGTGCCAGCAGCTTAGGAGCGGGGCCTTGGGAGCAGTACTTC
NA	TRBV10-3	TRBJ1-5	NA	CAISEESNQPQHF	TGTGCCATCAGTGAAGAGAGCAATCAGCCCCAGCATTTT
NA	TRBV7-9	TRBJ1-1	NA	CASSLGTALHFEAFF	TGTGCCAGCAGCTTAGGGACAGCCCTTCATTTTGAAGCTTTCTTT
NA	TRBV9	TRBJ2-2	TRBD1	CASSGTGQGVNGELFF	TGTGCCAGCAGCGGGACGGGACAGGGAGTAAACGGGGAGCTGTTTTTT
NA	TRBV5-1	TRBJ2-7	NA	CASSLWAGEQYF	TGCGCCAGCAGCTTGTGGGCCGGCGAGCAGTACTTC